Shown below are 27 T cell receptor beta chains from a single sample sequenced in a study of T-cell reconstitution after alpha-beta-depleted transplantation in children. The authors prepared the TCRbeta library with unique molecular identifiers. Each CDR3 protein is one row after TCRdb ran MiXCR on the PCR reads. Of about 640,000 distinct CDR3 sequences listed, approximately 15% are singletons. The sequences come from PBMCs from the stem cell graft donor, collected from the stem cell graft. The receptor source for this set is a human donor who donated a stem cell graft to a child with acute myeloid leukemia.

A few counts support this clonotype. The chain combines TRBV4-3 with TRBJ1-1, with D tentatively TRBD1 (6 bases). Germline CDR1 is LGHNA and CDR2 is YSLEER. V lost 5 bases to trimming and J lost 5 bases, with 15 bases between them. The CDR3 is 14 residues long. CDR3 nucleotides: TGCGCCAGCAGCTACGGACAGCGGGGGACTGAAGCTTTCTTT. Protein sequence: CASSYGQRGTEAFF.

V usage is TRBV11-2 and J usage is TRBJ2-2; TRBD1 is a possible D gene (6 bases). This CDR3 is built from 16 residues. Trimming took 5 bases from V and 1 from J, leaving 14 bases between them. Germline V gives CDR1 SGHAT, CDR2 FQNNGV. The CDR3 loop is CASSPRRQVNTGELFF. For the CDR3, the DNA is TGTGCCAGCAGCCCCCGGAGACAGGTGAACACCGGGGAGCTGTTTTTT.

For the CDR3, the DNA is TGCAGTGCTAGTTTAGGCAGCTCTGGGGCCAACGTCCTGACTTTC. This translates into CSASLGSSGANVLTF. The J gene is TRBJ2-6, the V gene TRBV20-1, with D uncertain. V lost 3 bases to trimming and J lost 0 bases, with 9 bases between them. The germline gives CDR1 DFQATT, CDR2 SNEGSKA (reference sequence). The CDR3 is made up of 15 amino acids.

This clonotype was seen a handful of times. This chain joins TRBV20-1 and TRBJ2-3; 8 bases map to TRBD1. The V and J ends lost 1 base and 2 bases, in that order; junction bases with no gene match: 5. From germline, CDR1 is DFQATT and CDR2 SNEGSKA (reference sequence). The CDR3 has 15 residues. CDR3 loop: CSARAPGGYTDTQYF. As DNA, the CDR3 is TGCAGTGCTAGAGCCCCAGGGGGCTACACAGATACGCAGTATTTT.

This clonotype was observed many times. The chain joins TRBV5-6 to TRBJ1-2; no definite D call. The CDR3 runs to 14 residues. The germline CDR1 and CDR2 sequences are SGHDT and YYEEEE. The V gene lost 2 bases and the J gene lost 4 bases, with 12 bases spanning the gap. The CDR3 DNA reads TGTGCCAGCAGCTTAGCGGGAGGGTCCTATGGCTACACCTTC. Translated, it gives CASSLAGGSYGYTF.

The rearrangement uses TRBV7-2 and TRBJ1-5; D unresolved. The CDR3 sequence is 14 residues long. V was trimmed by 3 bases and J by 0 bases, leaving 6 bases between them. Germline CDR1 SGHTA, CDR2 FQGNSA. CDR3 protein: CASSLTYSNQPQHF. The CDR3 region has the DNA TGTGCCAGCAGCTTGACGTATAGCAATCAGCCCCAGCATTTT.

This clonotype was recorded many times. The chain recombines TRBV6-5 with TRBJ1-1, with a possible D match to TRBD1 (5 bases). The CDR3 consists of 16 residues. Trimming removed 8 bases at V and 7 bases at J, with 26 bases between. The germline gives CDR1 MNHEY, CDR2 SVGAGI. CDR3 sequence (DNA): TGTGCCAGCCGTTCATGGGGGAACAGTATAGTAGGTGAAGCTTTCTTT. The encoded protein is CASRSWGNSIVGEAFF.

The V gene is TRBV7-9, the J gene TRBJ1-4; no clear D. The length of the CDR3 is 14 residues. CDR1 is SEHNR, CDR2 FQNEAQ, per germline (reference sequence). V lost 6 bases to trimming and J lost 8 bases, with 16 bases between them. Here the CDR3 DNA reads TGTGCCAGCAGGGCATCACTCTTGGGCGAAAAACTGTTTTTT. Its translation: CASRASLLGEKLFF.

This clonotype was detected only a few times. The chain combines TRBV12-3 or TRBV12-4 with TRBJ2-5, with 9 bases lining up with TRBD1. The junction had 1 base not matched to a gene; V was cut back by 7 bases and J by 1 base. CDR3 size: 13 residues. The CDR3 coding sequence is TGTGCCAGCACGGACAGGGGCCAAGAGACCCAGTACTTC. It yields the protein CASTDRGQETQYF.

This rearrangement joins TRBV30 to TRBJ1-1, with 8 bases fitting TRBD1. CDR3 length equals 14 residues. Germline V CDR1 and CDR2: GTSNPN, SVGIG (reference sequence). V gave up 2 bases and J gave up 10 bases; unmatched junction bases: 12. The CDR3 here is CAWSNFRDRPVAFF. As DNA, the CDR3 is TGTGCCTGGAGTAACTTCCGGGACAGGCCAGTAGCTTTCTTT.

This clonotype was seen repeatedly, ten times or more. DNA of the CDR3: TGCAGTGCTAGACGGACGGACCGGTTGGTGTTGGGATTCTCTGGGGCCAACGTCCTGACTTTC. Translated, it gives CSARRTDRLVLGFSGANVLTF. This chain joins TRBV20-1 and TRBJ2-6; D gene ambiguous. The ends were cut back, 2 bases at V and 0 bases at J, with 26 bases in the middle. This CDR3 spans 21 amino acids. CDR1 DFQATT and CDR2 SNEGSKA come from the germline V gene (reference sequence).

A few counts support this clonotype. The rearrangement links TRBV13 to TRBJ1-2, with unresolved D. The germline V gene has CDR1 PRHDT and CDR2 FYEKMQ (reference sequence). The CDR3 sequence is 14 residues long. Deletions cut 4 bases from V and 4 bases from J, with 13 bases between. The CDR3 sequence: CASSSKHSSYGYTF. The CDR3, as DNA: TGTGCCAGCAGCTCGAAACACAGCTCCTATGGCTACACCTTC.

CDR3 DNA sequence: TGTGCCAGCAGCTTGGGAGGGGCCCCCTCCTATGGCTACACCTTC. Translated: CASSLGGAPSYGYTF. The V gene is TRBV5-6, the J gene TRBJ1-2; perhaps TRBD1 as D (5 bases). The CDR3 has 15 amino acids. CDR1 SGHDT and CDR2 YYEEEE come from the germline V gene. Trimming cost V 0 bases and J 4 bases, with 13 bases left between them. Drawing the rest from reference TRBV5-6 and TRBJ1-2, the complete variable domain is DAGVTQSPTHLIKTRGQQVTLRCSPKSGHDTVSWYQQALGQGPQFIFQYYEEEERQRGNFPDRFSGHQFPNYSSELNVNALLLGDSALYLCASSLGGAPSYGYTFGSGTRLTVV.

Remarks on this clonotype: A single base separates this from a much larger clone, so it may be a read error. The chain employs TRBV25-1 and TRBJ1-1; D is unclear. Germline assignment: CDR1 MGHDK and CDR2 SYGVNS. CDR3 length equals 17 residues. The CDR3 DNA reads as TGTGCCATCAGTGACTCGAGCCCGACCCAATCGAACACTGAAGCTTTCTTT. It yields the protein CAISDSSPTQSNTEAFF.

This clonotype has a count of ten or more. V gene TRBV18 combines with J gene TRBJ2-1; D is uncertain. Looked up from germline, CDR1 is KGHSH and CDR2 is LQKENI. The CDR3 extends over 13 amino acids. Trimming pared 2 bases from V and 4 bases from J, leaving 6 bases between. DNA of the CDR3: TGTGCCAGCTCACCAGGGGTTTACAATGAGCAGTTCTTC. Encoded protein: CASSPGVYNEQFF.

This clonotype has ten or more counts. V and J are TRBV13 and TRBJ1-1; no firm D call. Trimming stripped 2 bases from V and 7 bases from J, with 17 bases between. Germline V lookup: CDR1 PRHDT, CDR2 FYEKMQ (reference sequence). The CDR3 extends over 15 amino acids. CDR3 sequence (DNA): TGTGCCAGCAGCTTAAACCTGGGTCAGGTGGGTGAAGCTTTCTTT. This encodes CASSLNLGQVGEAFF.

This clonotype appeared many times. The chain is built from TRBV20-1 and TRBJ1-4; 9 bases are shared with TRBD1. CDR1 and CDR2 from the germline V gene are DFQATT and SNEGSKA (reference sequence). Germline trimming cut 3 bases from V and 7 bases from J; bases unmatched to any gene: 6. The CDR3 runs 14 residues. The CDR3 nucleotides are TGCAGTGCTAGGCTTACAGGGGGCGGTGAAAAACTGTTTTTT. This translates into CSARLTGGGEKLFF.

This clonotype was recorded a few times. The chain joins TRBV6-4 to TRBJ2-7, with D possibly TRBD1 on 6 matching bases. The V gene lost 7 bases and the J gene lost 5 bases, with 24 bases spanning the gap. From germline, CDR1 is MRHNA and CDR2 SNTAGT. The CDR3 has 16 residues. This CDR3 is CASTLRFTGFSHEQYF. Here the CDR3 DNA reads TGTGCCAGCACCCTGAGATTTACAGGGTTCTCTCACGAGCAGTACTTC.

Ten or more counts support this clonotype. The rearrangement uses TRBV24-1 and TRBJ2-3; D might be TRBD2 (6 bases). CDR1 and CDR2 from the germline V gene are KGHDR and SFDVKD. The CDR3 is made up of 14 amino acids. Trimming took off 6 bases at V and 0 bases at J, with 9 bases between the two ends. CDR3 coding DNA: TGTGCCACCAGTCCCGGGACTAGCACAGATACGCAGTATTTT. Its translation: CATSPGTSTDTQYF.

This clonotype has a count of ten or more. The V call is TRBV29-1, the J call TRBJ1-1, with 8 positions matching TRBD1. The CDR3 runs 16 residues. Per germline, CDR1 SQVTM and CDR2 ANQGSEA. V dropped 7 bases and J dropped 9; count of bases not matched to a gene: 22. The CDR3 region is CSAEGGTGPGHSKAFF. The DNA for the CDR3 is TGCAGCGCAGAAGGCGGGACAGGACCCGGCCACTCGAAAGCTTTCTTT.

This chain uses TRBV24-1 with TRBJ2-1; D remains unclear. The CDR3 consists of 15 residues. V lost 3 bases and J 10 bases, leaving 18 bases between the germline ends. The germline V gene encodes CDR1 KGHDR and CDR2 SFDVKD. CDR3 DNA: TGTGCCACCAGTGATCCCCTATCCCCGCTTCAGGAGCAGTTCTTC. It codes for CATSDPLSPLQEQFF.

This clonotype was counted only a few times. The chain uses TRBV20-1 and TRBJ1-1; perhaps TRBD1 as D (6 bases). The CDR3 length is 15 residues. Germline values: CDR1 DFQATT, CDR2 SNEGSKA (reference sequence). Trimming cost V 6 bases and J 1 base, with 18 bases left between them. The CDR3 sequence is CSAAAGGAGNTEAFF. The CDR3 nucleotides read TGCAGTGCCGCAGCGGGGGGGGCCGGGAACACTGAAGCTTTCTTT.

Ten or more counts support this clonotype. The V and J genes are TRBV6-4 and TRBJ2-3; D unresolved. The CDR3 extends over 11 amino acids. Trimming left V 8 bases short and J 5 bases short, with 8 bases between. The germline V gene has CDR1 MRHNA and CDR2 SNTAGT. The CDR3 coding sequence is TGTGCCAGCGTTAATGGAGATACGCAGTATTTT. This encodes CASVNGDTQYF.

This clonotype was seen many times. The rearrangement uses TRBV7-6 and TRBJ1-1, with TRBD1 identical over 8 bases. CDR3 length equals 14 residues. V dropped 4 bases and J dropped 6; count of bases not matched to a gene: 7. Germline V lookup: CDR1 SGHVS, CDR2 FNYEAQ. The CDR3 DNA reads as TGTGCCAGCAGCTCCAGGACAGGGAGATCTGAAGCTTTCTTT. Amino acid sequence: CASSSRTGRSEAFF.

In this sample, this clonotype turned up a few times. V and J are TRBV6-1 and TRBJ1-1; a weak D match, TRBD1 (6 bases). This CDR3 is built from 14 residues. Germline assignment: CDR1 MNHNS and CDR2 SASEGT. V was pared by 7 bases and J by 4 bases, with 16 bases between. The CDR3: CASTPQGRGTEAFF. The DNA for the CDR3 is TGTGCCAGCACCCCACAGGGTCGGGGCACTGAAGCTTTCTTT.

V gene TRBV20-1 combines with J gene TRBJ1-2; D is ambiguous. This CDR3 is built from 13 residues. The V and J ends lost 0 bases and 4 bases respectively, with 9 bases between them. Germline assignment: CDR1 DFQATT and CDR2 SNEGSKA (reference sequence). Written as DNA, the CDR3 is TGCAGTGCTAGAGAGACACAGCCCTATGGCTACACCTTC. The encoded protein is CSARETQPYGYTF.

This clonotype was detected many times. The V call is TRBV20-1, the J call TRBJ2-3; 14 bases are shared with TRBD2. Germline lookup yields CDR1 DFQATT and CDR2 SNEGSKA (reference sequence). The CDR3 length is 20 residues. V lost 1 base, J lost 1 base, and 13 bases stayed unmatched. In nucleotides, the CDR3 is TGCAGTGCTAGAGGCCGGGGGGCGACTAGCGGGGGGGTTGGCACAGATACGCAGTATTTT. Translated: CSARGRGATSGGVGTDTQYF.